Detailed here is one T cell receptor beta chain. Antigen: not known. The time point was: pretreatment peripheral blood. Pretreatment and on-treatment blood mononuclear cell samples were taken, totaling between 1 and 8 time points per patient. These data are taken from a study of PD-L1 blockade in urothelial cancer. Study summary: Most patients, about 85% of the 29, were males with bladder-origin cancer.

Notes on the study in general: Those with durable benefit had larger increases in tumor-associated blood clones at 3 weeks. Patients with below-median pretreatment blood clonality survived longer.

Trimming stripped 5 bases from V and 2 bases from J, with 12 bases between. Germline V gene data show CDR1 as MDHEN and CDR2 as SYDVKM. This CDR3 is built from 14 residues. Assay: immunoSEQ multiplex PCR; the TCRdb copy retains only in-frame clones and omits some. The sample has over 65,000 clones, roughly nine tenths seen once. This TCR derives from a man in his 70s with urothelial cancer. The chain is built from TRBV28 and TRBJ1-1, with D unresolved. The input for sequencing was PBMCs, taken around atezolizumab (anti-PD-L1) treatment. The CDR3 DNA reads TGTGCCAGCAGTGGGCCCCAAGTAAACACTGAAGCTTTCTTT. Translation gives CASSGPQVNTEAFF.